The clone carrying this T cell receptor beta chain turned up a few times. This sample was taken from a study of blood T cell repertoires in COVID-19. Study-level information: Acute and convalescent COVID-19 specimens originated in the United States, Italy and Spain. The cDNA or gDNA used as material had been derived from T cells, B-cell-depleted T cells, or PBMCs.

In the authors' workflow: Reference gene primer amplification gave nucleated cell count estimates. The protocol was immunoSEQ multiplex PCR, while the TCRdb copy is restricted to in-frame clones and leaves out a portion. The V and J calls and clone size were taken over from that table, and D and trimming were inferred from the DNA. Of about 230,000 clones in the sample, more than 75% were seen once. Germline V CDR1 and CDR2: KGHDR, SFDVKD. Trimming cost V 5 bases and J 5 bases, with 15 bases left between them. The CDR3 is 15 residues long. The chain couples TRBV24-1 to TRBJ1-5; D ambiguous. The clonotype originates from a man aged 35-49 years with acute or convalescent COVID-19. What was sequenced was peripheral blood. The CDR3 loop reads CATSAGGIRDQPQHF. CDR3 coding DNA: TGTGCCACCAGTGCAGGAGGTATCAGAGATCAGCCCCAGCATTTT.